This entry lists 9 T cell receptor beta chains sequenced from one sample in a study of regulatory T cells in long-lasting Graves disease. Building of the TCR beta libraries involved iRepertoire HTBI primers and Arm-PCR of CDR3 regions. One entry per CDR3 protein, called by TCRdb with MiXCR from the multiplex PCR reads. The sample carries some 280,000 distinct CDR3 sequences, 20% to 25% recorded once. Documented time point: persistent/refractory GD, antithyroid drugs over 5 years with positive TRAb. The TCR library was prepared using RNA isolated from PBMCs. Specimen: peripheral blood mononuclear cells (PBMCs), collected when the disease was refractory, from a patient treated with antithyroid drugs. The receptor set was obtained from a female donor with Graves disease.

This clonotype was detected only a few times. This chain connects TRBV6-9 to TRBJ1-2; D is unresolved. The V end was cut by 4 bases, the J end by 7 bases, with 13 bases between. Per the germline V gene, CDR1 is MNHGY and CDR2 is SVAAGI. CDR3 length: 13 amino acids. The CDR3 region is CASSFGVGFGYTF. CDR3 nucleotides: TGTGCCAGCAGTTTTGGAGTCGGCTTTGGCTACACCTTC.

A word on this clonotype: This may stem from a read error, because a much larger clone lies one nucleotide away. J is TRBJ2-7 and V is TRBV13; tentatively, D is TRBD1 (5 bases). Germline loops: CDR1 PRHDT, CDR2 FYEKMQ (reference sequence). The V end lost 3 bases, the J end lost 9 bases, and 15 bases lay between the germline ends. The CDR3 is 13 residues long. The CDR3 sequence is CASSFKDRGSQYF. CDR3 in DNA: TGTGCCAGCAGCTTTAAGGATAGGGGCTCGCAGTACTTC.

This clonotype occurred many times. The J gene is TRBJ2-5, the V gene TRBV18, with D tentatively TRBD2 (5 bases). V was cut by 6 bases and J by 5 bases, with 13 bases left in between. Germline CDR1 reads KGHSH; CDR2 reads LQKENI. The CDR3 has 13 residues. The DNA for the CDR3 is TGTGCCAGCTCGCCCGGGGAAGACGAGACCCAGTACTTC. This gives the protein CASSPGEDETQYF.

This clonotype was seen at least ten times. The V gene is TRBV28, the J gene TRBJ2-7; no definite D call. V was shortened by 6 bases and J by 1 base, with 19 bases between the two germline ends. The CDR3 has 16 residues. Germline CDR1 reads MDHEN; CDR2 reads SYDVKM. CDR3 nucleotide sequence: TGTGCCAGCAGCCTCCTGGGGATAAAGGTTTCCTACGAGCAGTACTTC. This codes for CASSLLGIKVSYEQYF.

V is TRBV18 and J is TRBJ1-1; maybe TRBD1 (6 bases). The CDR3 runs 15 residues. Germline V gives CDR1 KGHSH, CDR2 LQKENI. Between the trimmed V and J ends, which lost 5 bases and 4 bases, there was a span of 17 bases. The CDR3 DNA is TGTGCCAGCTCAACAGGGACCGGTCTAGGCACTGAAGCTTTCTTT. Amino acid sequence: CASSTGTGLGTEAFF.

J is TRBJ2-5 and V is TRBV3-1; 7 nucleotides match TRBD2. V shed 0 bases, J shed 5 bases, and the junction held 9 bases outside the gene matches. The germline V gene has CDR1 LGHDT and CDR2 YNNKEL (reference sequence). The CDR3 consists of 16 residues. Here the CDR3 DNA reads TGTGCCAGCAGCCAAGACAGAGGGAGGGCCCGGGAGACCCAGTACTTC. This gives the protein CASSQDRGRARETQYF.

The table lists this clonotype with many counts. This sequence joins TRBV27 and TRBJ2-6; D not resolved. The CDR3 is made up of 16 amino acids. V was clipped by 2 bases and J by 0 bases, with 8 bases between them. CDR1 and CDR2 from the germline V gene are MNHEY and SMNVEV (reference sequence). The CDR3 DNA reads as TGTGCCAGCAGTTTAGCGCTTGCCTCTGGGGCCAACGTCCTGACTTTC. This encodes CASSLALASGANVLTF.

The gene calls are TRBV12-3 or TRBV12-4 and TRBJ1-5; D remains unclear. The CDR3 runs to 15 residues. The germline V and J ends were trimmed by 3 bases and 2 bases, with 11 bases remaining between them. The CDR3 is CASSFGEGRNQPQHF. In nucleotides, the CDR3 is TGTGCCAGCAGTTTCGGGGAGGGCCGCAATCAGCCCCAGCATTTT.

In the case of this clonotype: This clone may be a read error of a much larger clone one base away. This chain uses TRBV6-5 with TRBJ2-5; the D gene is possibly TRBD2 (6 bases). The V end lost 2 bases, the J end lost 9 bases, and 13 bases lay between the germline ends. This CDR3 is 13 amino acids long. From germline, CDR1 is MNHEY and CDR2 SVGAGI. CDR3 sequence (DNA): TGTGCCAGCAGTTACAACGTGTGGGAGGCCCAGTACTTC. Translating gives CASSYNVWEAQYF.